The T cell receptor (beta chain) described here comes from a study of early stage breast cancer tumors. Overall study context: Average read coverage per sample was 7.5 to 10-fold. Points from the study as a whole: Compared with adjacent normal breast, tumors showed approximately 2.5-fold denser, more clonal T cells.

The CDR3 has 12 residues. V was clipped by 4 bases and J by 1 base, with 5 bases between them. Germline V gives CDR1 SGHAT, CDR2 FQNNGV. Each sample had two DNA replicates, roughly 0.5 ug blood or roughly 1.5 ug tissue. TCRdb keeps only in-frame clones here, not all; method: immunoSEQ multiplex PCR. The profile covers under 45,000 clones, with around 72% appearing a single time and about 7.8% taken by the ten largest. Comments on this clone: What it binds is unknown.

The J gene is TRBJ2-7, the V gene TRBV11-2; no reliable D call. The sequence derives from a person aged 45-60 years with breast cancer. Sequencing was done on a sample of blood. The CDR3 here is CASSSRSYEQYF. The CDR3 DNA reads TGTGCCAGCAGCTCCCGGTCCTACGAGCAGTACTTC.